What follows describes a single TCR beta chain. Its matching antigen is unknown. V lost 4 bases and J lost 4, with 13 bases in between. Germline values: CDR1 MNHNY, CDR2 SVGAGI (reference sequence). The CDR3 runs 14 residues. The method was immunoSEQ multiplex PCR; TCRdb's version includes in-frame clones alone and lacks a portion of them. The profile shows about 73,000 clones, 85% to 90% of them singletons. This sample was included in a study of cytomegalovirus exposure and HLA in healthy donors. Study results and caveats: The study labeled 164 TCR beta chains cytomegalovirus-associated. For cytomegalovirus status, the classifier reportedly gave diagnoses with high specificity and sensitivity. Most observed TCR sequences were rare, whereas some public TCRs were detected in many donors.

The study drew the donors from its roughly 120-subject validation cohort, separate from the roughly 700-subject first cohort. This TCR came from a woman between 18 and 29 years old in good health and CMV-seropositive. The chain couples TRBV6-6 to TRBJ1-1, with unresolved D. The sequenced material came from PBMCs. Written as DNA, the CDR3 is TGTGCCAGCAGTTCGCTAATACGCGGCACTGAAGCTTTCTTT. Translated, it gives CASSSLIRGTEAFF.